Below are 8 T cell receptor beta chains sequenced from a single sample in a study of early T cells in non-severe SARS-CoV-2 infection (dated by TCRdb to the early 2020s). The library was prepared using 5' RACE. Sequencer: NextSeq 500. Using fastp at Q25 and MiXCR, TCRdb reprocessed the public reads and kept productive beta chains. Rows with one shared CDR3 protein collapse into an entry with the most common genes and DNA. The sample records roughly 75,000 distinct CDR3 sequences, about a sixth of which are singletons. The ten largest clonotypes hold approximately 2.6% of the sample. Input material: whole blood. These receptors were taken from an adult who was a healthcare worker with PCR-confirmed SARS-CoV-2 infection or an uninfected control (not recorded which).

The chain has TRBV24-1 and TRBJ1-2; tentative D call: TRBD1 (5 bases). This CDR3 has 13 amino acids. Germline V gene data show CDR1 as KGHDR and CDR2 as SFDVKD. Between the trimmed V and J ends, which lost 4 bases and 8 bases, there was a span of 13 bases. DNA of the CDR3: TGTGCCACCAGTGACCCCGGGGGTGGAGGCTACACCTTC. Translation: CATSDPGGGGYTF.

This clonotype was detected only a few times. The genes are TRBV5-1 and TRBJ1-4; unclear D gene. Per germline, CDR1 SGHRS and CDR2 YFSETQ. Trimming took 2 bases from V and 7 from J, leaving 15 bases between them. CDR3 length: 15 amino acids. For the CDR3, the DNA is TGCGCCAGCAGCTTCGGGGATTCACGAAGTGAAAAACTGTTTTTT. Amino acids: CASSFGDSRSEKLFF.

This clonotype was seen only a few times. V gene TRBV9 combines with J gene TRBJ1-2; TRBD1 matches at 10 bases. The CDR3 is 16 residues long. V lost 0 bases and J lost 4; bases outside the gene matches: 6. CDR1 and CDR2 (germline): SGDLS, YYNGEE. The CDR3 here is CASSVAPGTGAYGYTF. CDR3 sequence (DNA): TGTGCCAGCAGCGTAGCCCCCGGGACAGGGGCCTATGGCTACACCTTC.

The CDR3 sequence: CASSHQGRNQPQHF. DNA for the CDR3: TGTGCCAGCAGCCACCAGGGACGCAATCAGCCCCAGCATTTT. V usage is TRBV3-1 and J usage is TRBJ1-5; tentatively, D is TRBD1 (5 bases). Deletions cut 3 bases from V and 2 bases from J, with 8 bases between. The CDR3 runs to 14 residues. From germline, CDR1 is LGHDT and CDR2 YNNKEL (reference sequence).

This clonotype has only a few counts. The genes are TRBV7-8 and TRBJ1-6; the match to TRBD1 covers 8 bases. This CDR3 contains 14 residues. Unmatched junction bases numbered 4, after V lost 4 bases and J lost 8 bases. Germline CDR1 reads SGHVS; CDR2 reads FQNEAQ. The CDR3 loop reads CASSYQTGDSPLHF. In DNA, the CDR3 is TGTGCCAGCAGCTACCAGACAGGGGATTCACCCCTCCACTTT.

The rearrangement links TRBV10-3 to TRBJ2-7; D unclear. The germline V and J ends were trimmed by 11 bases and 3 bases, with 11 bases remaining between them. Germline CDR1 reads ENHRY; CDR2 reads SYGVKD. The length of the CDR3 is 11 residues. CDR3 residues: CAVRTYYEQYF. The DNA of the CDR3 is TGTGCCGTACGAACCTACTACGAGCAGTACTTC.

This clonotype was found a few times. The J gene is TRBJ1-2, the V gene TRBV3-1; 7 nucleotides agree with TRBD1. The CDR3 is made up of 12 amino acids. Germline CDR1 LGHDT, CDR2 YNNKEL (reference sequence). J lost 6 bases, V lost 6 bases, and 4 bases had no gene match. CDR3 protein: CASRGQLDGYTF. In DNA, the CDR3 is TGTGCCAGCAGGGGACAGTTGGATGGCTACACCTTC.

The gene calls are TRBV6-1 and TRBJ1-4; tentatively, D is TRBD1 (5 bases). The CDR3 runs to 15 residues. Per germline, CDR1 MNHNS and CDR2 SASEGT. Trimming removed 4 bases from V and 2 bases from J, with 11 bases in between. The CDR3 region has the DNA TGTGCCAGCAGTGTTACAGGCGCGACTAATGAAAAACTGTTTTTT. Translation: CASSVTGATNEKLFF.